The rows below give T cell receptor beta chains drawn from one sample of a study of blood T cell repertoires in COVID-19. Profiled with immunoSEQ multiplex PCR; TCRdb holds only in-frame clones, not every one. Among some 240,000 clones listed, around four fifths were seen once. Sample: peripheral blood. Source of these receptors: a woman in her seventies with COVID-19, enrolled during active disease. The conserved cysteine and the conserved F or W are not part of the CDR3 here.

CDR3 protein: ASSIDKTGPTSGANVLT
V gene: TRBV21-1
J gene: TRBJ2-6

CDR3 protein: ASSLEGPRQD
V gene: TRBV7-2
J gene: TRBJ1-2

CDR3 protein: ASSLQGGDEQF
V gene: TRBV6-5
J gene: TRBJ2-1

CDR3 protein: ASSSLAVPSYNEQF
V gene: TRBV19
J gene: TRBJ2-1

CDR3 protein: ASSMIRSGSSYNEQF
V gene: TRBV19
J gene: TRBJ2-1

CDR3 protein: ASSRLGQGTSYEQY
V gene: TRBV6-6
J gene: TRBJ2-7

CDR3 protein: ASSSYRYNEQF
V gene: TRBV7-2
J gene: TRBJ2-1

CDR3 protein: ASSYQGLAGANVLT
V gene: TRBV6-2/TRBV6-3
J gene: TRBJ2-6

CDR3 protein: ASSLIGETQY
V gene: TRBV11-1
J gene: TRBJ2-5

CDR3 protein: ASSVGNGGRIETQY
V gene: TRBV9
J gene: TRBJ2-5

CDR3 protein: ASSQEPNSFTGELF
V gene: TRBV4-3
J gene: TRBJ2-2

CDR3 protein: ASRRGGTASSGNTIY
V gene: TRBV27
J gene: TRBJ1-3

CDR3 protein: ASSSETESYNSPLH
V gene: TRBV5-6
J gene: TRBJ1-6

CDR3 protein: ASGFTDTQY
V gene: TRBV6-5
J gene: TRBJ2-3

CDR3 protein: ASSRLGQVNQPQH
V gene: TRBV28
J gene: TRBJ1-5

CDR3 protein: ASRRDRGPSIEAF
V gene: TRBV6-5
J gene: TRBJ1-1

CDR3 protein: ASSSLTGGKTGELF
V gene: TRBV5-4
J gene: TRBJ2-2

CDR3 protein: ASSHPVGTGGLVREKLF
V gene: TRBV18
J gene: TRBJ1-4

CDR3 protein: ASTRLAGITDTQY
V gene: TRBV27
J gene: TRBJ2-3

CDR3 protein: ASSTNRVSAKNIQY
V gene: TRBV19
J gene: TRBJ2-4

CDR3 protein: ASSLVRSYEQY
V gene: TRBV5-6
J gene: TRBJ2-7

CDR3 protein: ASSLDRGNQPQH
V gene: TRBV7-2
J gene: TRBJ1-5

CDR3 protein: ASREGPRRGANVLT
V gene: TRBV5-1
J gene: TRBJ2-6

CDR3 protein: ASLALSNTEAF
V gene: TRBV12-3/TRBV12-4
J gene: TRBJ1-1

CDR3 protein: ASSTPPGGPQH
V gene: TRBV19
J gene: TRBJ1-5

CDR3 protein: ASIGNYGYT
V gene: TRBV19
J gene: TRBJ1-2

CDR3 protein: ASRFSGQTLYGYT
V gene: TRBV5-8
J gene: TRBJ1-2

CDR3 protein: ASSPYNQPQH
V gene: TRBV7-2
J gene: TRBJ1-5

CDR3 protein: ASSRGTSGRKQETQY
V gene: TRBV27
J gene: TRBJ2-5

CDR3 protein: ASSLAPVRGHETQY
V gene: TRBV13
J gene: TRBJ2-5

CDR3 protein: ASSPRQGYNSPLH
V gene: TRBV7-9
J gene: TRBJ1-6

CDR3 protein: ASSSPQAQGSNSPLH
V gene: TRBV28
J gene: TRBJ1-6

CDR3 protein: ASSPGWIALDEQY
V gene: TRBV7-8
J gene: TRBJ2-7

CDR3 protein: ASSWGGAGQGEQF
V gene: TRBV6-2/TRBV6-3
J gene: TRBJ2-1

CDR3 protein: ASSGTPYGYT
V gene: TRBV19
J gene: TRBJ1-2

CDR3 protein: ASSLDPAGGEAF
V gene: TRBV5-1
J gene: TRBJ1-1

CDR3 protein: ASSLVSGDYEQY
V gene: TRBV7-3
J gene: TRBJ2-7

CDR3 protein: ASSFFGGAMVVTEAF
V gene: TRBV27
J gene: TRBJ1-1

CDR3 protein: ASSPLAGVNRGDTQY
V gene: TRBV5-1
J gene: TRBJ2-3

CDR3 protein: AWSTGQNEQF
V gene: TRBV30
J gene: TRBJ2-1